This T cell receptor (beta chain) was profiled in a study of metastatic and nonmetastatic thyroid tumors. V gave up 4 bases and J gave up 6 bases, with 15 bases separating them. The CDR3 has 14 residues. Germline V gene data show CDR1 as KGHSH and CDR2 as LQKENI. No patient had received any treatment before thyroid surgery. TCRdb reprocessed the PCR reads using MiXCR. The sample holds approximately 31,000 clones; about 30% are singletons and the top ten take approximately 30%. This clone has at least ten counts. The source is a female donor with papillary thyroid cancer or a benign thyroid nodule (not recorded which). Some clones in this sample may be carry-over from other donors' samples. The sequenced material came from blood. The gene calls are TRBV18 and TRBJ1-1; no clear D. CDR3 sequence: CASSLYNSYAEAFF. CDR3 sequence (DNA): TGTGCCAGCTCACTCTATAATTCTTACGCTGAAGCTTTCTTT.